In this sample, the clone carrying this TCR beta chain turned up once. The sample comes from a study of blood T cell repertoires in COVID-19. Study as a whole: Samples taken during acute and convalescent COVID-19 were collected in the United States, Italy and Spain. From T cells, B-cell-depleted T cells, or PBMCs came the material, which was cDNA or gDNA.

The CDR3 contains 14 residues. V dropped 4 bases and J dropped 10; count of bases not matched to a gene: 5. Looked up from germline, CDR1 is SGHRS and CDR2 is YFSETQ. In the study's own analysis: Estimation of nucleated cell counts relied on the amplification of reference gene primers. Clones were read by immunoSEQ multiplex PCR, and TCRdb kept only the in-frame ones, dropping some. D and trimming come from the DNA, and the V and J calls and clone size come from that table. The sample includes roughly 35,000 clones, approximately 91% seen only once; the top ten take about 11%. The receptor was isolated from a man aged 60 to 75 with active COVID-19. The gene calls are TRBV5-1 and TRBJ1-6; 10 bases map to TRBD1. Sequenced input: peripheral blood. Here the CDR3 DNA reads TGCGCCAGCAGCCCAGACAGGGGGCGGTCACCCCTCCACTTT. Translating gives CASSPDRGRSPLHF.